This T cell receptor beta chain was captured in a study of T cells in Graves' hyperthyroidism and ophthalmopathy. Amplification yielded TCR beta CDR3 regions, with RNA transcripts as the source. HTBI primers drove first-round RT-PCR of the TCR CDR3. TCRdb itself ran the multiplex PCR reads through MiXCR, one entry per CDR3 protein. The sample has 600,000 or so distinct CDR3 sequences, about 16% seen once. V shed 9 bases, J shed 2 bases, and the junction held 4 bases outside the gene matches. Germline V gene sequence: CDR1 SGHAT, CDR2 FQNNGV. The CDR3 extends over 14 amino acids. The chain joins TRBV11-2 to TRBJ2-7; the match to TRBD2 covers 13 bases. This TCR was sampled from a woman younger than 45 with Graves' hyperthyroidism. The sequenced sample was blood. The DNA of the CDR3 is TGTGCCAGTGCTGGGACTAGCGGGACCTACGAGCAGTACTTC. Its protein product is CASAGTSGTYEQYF. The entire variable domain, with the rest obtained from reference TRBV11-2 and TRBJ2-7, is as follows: EAGVAQSPRYKIIEKRQSVAFWCNPISGHATLYWYQQILGQGPKLLIQFQNNGVVDDSQLPKDRFSAERLKGVDSTLKIQPAKLEDSAVYLCASAGTSGTYEQYFGPGTRLTVT.